The 2 T cell receptor beta chains listed next were all sequenced from one sample in a study of neurological immune-mediated disorders. TCRdb reanalysed the 5' RACE reads using MiXCR and keeps one entry per CDR3 protein. The sample yields tens of thousands of distinct CDR3 sequences, about 5.6% seen once. Time point noted: longitudinal time-point 2. Sequencing was carried out using PBMCs. Receptor source: a woman aged 60-70 years with multiple sclerosis.

Comment on this clonotype: A junction end diverges from the germline sequence, so it may reflect a read error. This chain uses TRBV12-3 or TRBV12-4 with TRBJ1-2; possible D gene TRBD1, 6 bases. The CDR3 extends over 12 amino acids. The CDR3 region has the DNA TGTGACAGCAGTTCGGCAGGGGATGACTACACCTTC. Protein sequence: CDSSSAGDDYTF.

This clonotype was counted at least ten times. The chain employs TRBV9 and TRBJ2-7, with D tentatively TRBD2 (6 bases). The germline gives CDR1 SGDLS, CDR2 YYNGEE. Between the trimmed V and J ends, which lost 4 bases and 3 bases, there was a span of 17 bases. The CDR3 contains 15 residues. The CDR3 sequence is CASSPQEGLGYEQYF. CDR3 coding DNA: TGTGCCAGCAGCCCCCAGGAGGGGTTGGGCTACGAGCAGTACTTC.